The 17 T cell receptor beta chains listed next were all sequenced from one sample in a study of blood T cell repertoires in COVID-19. The method was immunoSEQ multiplex PCR; TCRdb's version includes in-frame clones alone and lacks a portion of them. The table has some 89,000 clones, roughly four fifths seen once. Sequenced: peripheral blood. The receptor set was obtained from a woman older than 75 with acute or convalescent COVID-19.

The chain links TRBV29-1 to TRBJ1-2; 7 nucleotides line up with TRBD1. Losses at the gene ends were 5 bases for V and 8 bases for J; bases not matched to a gene: 8. The CDR3 spans 12 residues. Per germline, CDR1 SQVTM and CDR2 ANQGSEA. As DNA, the CDR3 is TGCAGCGTTCGGGAGGGACAGTGGGGCTACACCTTC. Translating it yields CSVREGQWGYTF.

V gene TRBV9 combines with J gene TRBJ2-7, with 8 nucleotides matching TRBD1. The CDR3 extends over 15 amino acids. The germline V gene encodes CDR1 SGDLS and CDR2 YYNGEE. The V and J ends lost 2 bases and 0 bases, in that order; junction bases with no gene match: 4. In DNA form, the CDR3 reads TGTGCCAGCAGCGTCACAGGGGGGTCCTCCTACGAGCAGTACTTC. Amino acid sequence: CASSVTGGSSYEQYF. Drawing the rest from reference TRBV9 and TRBJ2-7, the complete variable domain is DSGVTQTPKHLITATGQRVTLRCSPRSGDLSVYWYQQSLDQGLQFLIQYYNGEERAKGNILERFSAQQFPDLHSELNLSSLELGDSALYFCASSVTGGSSYEQYFGPGTRLTVT.

The J gene is TRBJ1-4, the V gene TRBV3-1 (or the pseudogene TRBV3-2), with D perhaps matching TRBD1 (5 bases). The CDR3 is made up of 14 amino acids. With 1 base removed from V and 3 bases from J, the gap between germline ends came to 6 bases. Germline assignment: CDR1 LGHDT and CDR2 YNNKEL (reference sequence). CDR3 in DNA: TGTGCCAGCAGCCAAGTACAGGCTAATGAAAAACTGTTTTTT. This codes for CASSQVQANEKLFF.

The chain is built from TRBV6-5 and TRBJ2-6; no clear D. The CDR3 extends over 14 amino acids. Germline CDR1 reads MNHEY; CDR2 reads SVGAGI. Trimming shortened V by 6 bases and J by 0 bases, and 6 bases separated the two germline ends. CDR3 coding DNA: TGTGCCAGCAGCTCCCGCTCTGGGGCCAACGTCCTGACTTTC. Its translation is CASSSRSGANVLTF.

The genes are TRBV5-4 and TRBJ2-7, with TRBD2 matching over 13 bases. The CDR3 covers 16 residues. Unmatched junction bases numbered 9, after V lost 4 bases and J lost 5 bases. Germline CDR1 SGHNT, CDR2 YYREEE (reference sequence). In nucleotides, the CDR3 is TGTGCCAGCAGCAAAGAGACTAGCGGGGGGACCAACGAGCAGTACTTC. Translating gives CASSKETSGGTNEQYF.

This clone was observed a few times. The CDR3 reads CASSHTGGAYNQPQHF. The CDR3 nucleotides are TGTGCCAGTAGCCACACAGGGGGCGCATACAATCAGCCCCAGCATTTT. This chain uses TRBV19 with TRBJ1-5; 9 bases agree with TRBD1. CDR3 length: 16 amino acids. CDR1 and CDR2 from the germline V gene are LNHDA and SQIVND (reference sequence). With 6 bases clipped from V and 3 bases from J, the junction kept 9 bases outside the gene matches.

The DNA for the CDR3 is TGTGCCAGCAGGTTGGCCGGGACAGGGCAAGAGACCCAGTACTTC. Residues: CASRLAGTGQETQYF. The chain employs TRBV28 and TRBJ2-5; TRBD1 agrees at 9 bases. J gave up 2 bases and V 6 bases, and 7 bases lay outside the gene matches. Per germline, CDR1 MDHEN and CDR2 SYDVKM. The CDR3 sequence is 15 residues long. Drawing the rest from reference TRBV28 and TRBJ2-5, the complete variable domain is DVKVTQSSRYLVKRTGEKVFLECVQDMDHENMFWYRQDPGLGLRLIYFSYDVKMKEKGDIPEGYSVSREKKERFSLILESASTNQTSMYLCASRLAGTGQETQYFGPGTRLLVL.

The chain recombines TRBV7-3 with TRBJ2-5, with 9 bases matching TRBD2. CDR1 SGHTA and CDR2 FQGTGA come from the germline V gene. V lost 5 bases and J lost 5; bases outside the gene matches: 3. The CDR3 loop spans 13 amino acids. Here the CDR3 DNA reads TGTGCCAGCAGCCCTAGCGGGGAGGAGACCCAGTACTTC. The encoded protein is CASSPSGEETQYF.

The V and J genes are TRBV7-9 and TRBJ2-5; 7 bases are shared with TRBD1. The CDR3 sequence is 17 residues long. V dropped 2 bases and J dropped 2; count of bases not matched to a gene: 11. The germline V gene has CDR1 SEHNR and CDR2 FQNEAQ (reference sequence). The CDR3: CASSLTVGGGNQETQYF. The DNA of the CDR3 is TGTGCCAGCAGCTTAACGGTAGGGGGCGGAAATCAAGAGACCCAGTACTTC.

The genes are TRBV10-3 and TRBJ2-3; 14 bases match TRBD2. The length of the CDR3 is 18 residues. CDR1 and CDR2 from the germline V gene are ENHRY and SYGVKD. V was pared by 0 bases and J by 5 bases, with 7 bases of the junction left unmatched. This chain's CDR3 is CAISESLGTSGRIDTQYF. In DNA, the CDR3 is TGTGCCATCAGTGAGTCCTTGGGGACTAGCGGGAGAATAGATACGCAGTATTTT.

This clone was detected only once. The chain is built from TRBV5-4 and TRBJ1-1; 8 nucleotides align to TRBD1. The V and J ends lost 2 bases and 5 bases, in that order; junction bases with no gene match: 2. Germline lookup yields CDR1 SGHNT and CDR2 YYREEE (reference sequence). The CDR3 spans 13 residues. CDR3 DNA sequence: TGTGCCAGCAGCTTCAGGGGGCGTACTGAAGCTTTCTTT. Translated: CASSFRGRTEAFF.

The CDR3 nucleotides read TGTGCCAGCAGCCCAAACACCCTCCGCTCCTACAATGAGCAGTTCTTC. Protein product: CASSPNTLRSYNEQFF. The V call is TRBV5-8, the J call TRBJ2-1; D gene unclear. CDR1 SGHTS and CDR2 YDEGEE come from the germline V gene. This CDR3 region has 16 residues. V was cut by 4 bases and J by 0 bases, with 14 bases left in between.

This clone was seen a few times. The V call is TRBV11-2, the J call TRBJ1-6; a possible D gene is TRBD1 (6 bases). The CDR3 contains 15 residues. Per the germline V gene, CDR1 is SGHAT and CDR2 is FQNNGV. The V and J ends lost 5 bases and 5 bases respectively, with 13 bases between them. CDR3 DNA: TGTGCCAGCAGCCCCCTCAGGGGTGATAATTCACCCCTCCACTTT. Its translation is CASSPLRGDNSPLHF.

The chain uses TRBV5-4 and TRBJ1-1; tentatively, D is TRBD1 (5 bases). The CDR3 sequence is 15 residues long. Trimming stripped 1 base from V and 3 bases from J, with 13 bases between. Germline CDR1 SGHNT, CDR2 YYREEE (reference sequence). The CDR3 DNA follows: TGTGCCAGCAGCTTGAGGAGGGGTTGGGACACTGAAGCTTTCTTT. Protein product: CASSLRRGWDTEAFF. Filled out from reference TRBV5-4 and TRBJ1-1, the complete variable domain reads ETGVTQSPTHLIKTRGQQVTLRCSSQSGHNTVSWYQQALGQGPQFIFQYYREEENGRGNFPPRFSGLQFPNYSSELNVNALELDDSALYLCASSLRRGWDTEAFFGQGTRLTVV.

This clone was recorded a few times. The chain couples TRBV7-2 to TRBJ1-6; possible D gene TRBD1, 6 bases. The CDR3 has 13 residues. CDR1 is SGHTA, CDR2 FQGNSA, per germline. V was pared by 6 bases and J by 10 bases, with 13 bases between. The CDR3 coding sequence is TGTGCCAGCAGATTACAGGGAGGGTCACCCCTCCACTTT. Residues: CASRLQGGSPLHF.

V is TRBV5-1 and J is TRBJ2-3; 10 bases are shared with TRBD2. CDR3 length: 16 amino acids. In germline, CDR1 is SGHRS, CDR2 YFSETQ. The V gene end was trimmed by 4 bases and the J gene end by 2 bases; junction bases not matched to a gene: 7. The CDR3 is CASSPPLAGLTDTQYF. The CDR3, as DNA: TGCGCCAGCAGCCCCCCACTAGCGGGACTCACAGATACGCAGTATTTT.

The rearrangement joins TRBV19 to TRBJ2-7; D gene uncertain. V was clipped by 7 bases and J by 0 bases, with 16 bases between them. The CDR3 totals 15 residues. Per the germline V gene, CDR1 is LNHDA and CDR2 is SQIVND (reference sequence). CDR3 sequence: CASKVARTSSYEQYF. In DNA form, the CDR3 reads TGTGCCAGTAAAGTCGCACGAACGAGCTCCTACGAGCAGTACTTC.